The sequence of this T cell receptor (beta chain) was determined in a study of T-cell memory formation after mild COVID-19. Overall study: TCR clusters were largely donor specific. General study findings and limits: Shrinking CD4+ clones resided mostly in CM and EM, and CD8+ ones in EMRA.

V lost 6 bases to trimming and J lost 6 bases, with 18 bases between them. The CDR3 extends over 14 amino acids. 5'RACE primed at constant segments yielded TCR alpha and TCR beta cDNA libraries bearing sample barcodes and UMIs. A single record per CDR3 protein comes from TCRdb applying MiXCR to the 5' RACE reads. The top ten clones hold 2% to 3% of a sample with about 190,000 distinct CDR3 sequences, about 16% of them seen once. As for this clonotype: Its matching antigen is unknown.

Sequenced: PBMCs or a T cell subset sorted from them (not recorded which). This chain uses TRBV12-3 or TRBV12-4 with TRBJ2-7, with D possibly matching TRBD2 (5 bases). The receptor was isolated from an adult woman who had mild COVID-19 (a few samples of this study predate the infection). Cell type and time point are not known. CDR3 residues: CASSPVPEGREQYF. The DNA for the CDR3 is TGTGCCAGCAGCCCCGTCCCCGAGGGTCGCGAGCAGTACTTC.